This paragraph covers one T cell receptor (beta chain) sequence. Unstimulated Tregs (CD4+CD25+CD127-) and CD4+CD25- non-Tregs were sorted from PBMCs. Method: immunoSEQ multiplex PCR; TCRdb's copy keeps in-frame clones and lacks some. The sample carries some 55,000 clones, 80% to 90% recorded once. The sample is drawn from a study of Tregs in tolerant kidney transplant recipients. Germline CDR1 reads LNHNV; CDR2 reads YYDKDF (reference sequence). This CDR3 contains 16 residues. Losses at the gene ends were 2 bases for V and 7 bases for J; bases not matched to a gene: 10. This sequence was found in a human donor in good health. The genes are TRBV15 and TRBJ2-2; TRBD2 matches 7 bases. What was sequenced was CD4+ T cells from blood. This CDR3 is CATSRSLADLSGELFF. CDR3 coding DNA: TGTGCCACCAGCAGATCCCTAGCGGATTTGAGCGGGGAGCTGTTTTTT.